The rows below give T cell receptor beta chains drawn from one sample of a study of beta chain features in type 1 diabetes. Generated by immunoSEQ multiplex PCR, the TCRdb table keeps only in-frame clones and is missing some. The data contain about 930,000 clones, 17% of them seen just once; the ten biggest clones take up roughly 0.025%. The sample comprised naive CD4+ T cells from blood. These receptors all stem from a woman between 18 and 30 years old in good health. The CDR3 runs from the conserved cysteine through the conserved F or W. Each record gives: D gene, J gene, clone size, V gene, CDR3 protein, CDR3 DNA. D genes are given only for firm matches. Rows give clone size only sometimes, using once, few, many, or a class for an expanded clone.

>-|TRBJ2-7|-|TRBV4-1
CASSQGTEGYEQYF
TGCGCCAGCAGCCAAGGGACGGAAGGCTACGAGCAGTACTTC
>TRBD1|TRBJ2-1|-|TRBV5-6
CASSYRQGSNEQFF
TGTGCCAGCAGCTATCGACAGGGTAGCAATGAGCAGTTCTTC
>-|TRBJ2-1|once|TRBV6-1
CASSATYNEQFF
TGTGCCAGCAGCGCCACATACAATGAGCAGTTCTTC
>-|TRBJ1-3|-|TRBV7-2
CASSPAQGRGNTIYF
TGTGCCAGCAGCCCCGCACAGGGAAGAGGAAACACCATATATTTT
>-|TRBJ2-5|-|TRBV2
CASRELVQETQYF
TGTGCCAGCAGGGAATTGGTTCAAGAGACCCAGTACTTC
>TRBD1|TRBJ2-5|-|TRBV5-1
CASSLGGTGFQETQYF
TGCGCCAGCAGCTTGGGAGGGACAGGCTTCCAAGAGACCCAGTACTTC
>TRBD2|TRBJ2-5|few|TRBV6-5
CASSYELAGETQYF
TGTGCCAGCAGTTACGAACTAGCGGGAGAGACCCAGTACTTC
>-|TRBJ1-4|-|TRBV28
CASSSVKESTGWGLFF
TGTGCCAGCAGTTCCGTAAAGGAGAGTACTGGTTGGGGACTGTTTTTT
>-|TRBJ1-4|-|TRBV5-1
CASSLVMGVGEKLFF
TGCGCCAGCAGCTTGGTGATGGGAGTAGGGGAAAAACTGTTTTTT
>-|TRBJ2-1|few|TRBV28
CASSLPGFVSYNEQFF
TGTGCCAGCAGTTTGCCGGGGTTCGTATCCTACAATGAGCAGTTCTTC
>TRBD1|TRBJ1-1|-|TRBV19
CASSIGGQGMNTEAFF
TGTGCCAGTAGTATAGGGGGACAGGGGATGAACACTGAAGCTTTCTTT
>-|TRBJ1-4|few|TRBV27
CASSTGSNREKLFF
TGTGCCAGCAGTACCGGGTCGAACAGGGAAAAACTGTTTTTT
>-|TRBJ2-5|few|TRBV13
CASSLGGKQETQYF
TGTGCCAGCAGTTTGGGCGGCAAACAAGAGACCCAGTACTTC
>TRBD2|TRBJ2-1|few|TRBV2
CASSRGLAGSYNEQFF
TGTGCCAGCAGTCGCGGACTAGCGGGATCCTACAATGAGCAGTTCTTC
>-|TRBJ2-3|-|TRBV28
CASSLLADTQYF
TGTGCCAGCAGTTTACTGGCAGATACGCAGTATTTT
>TRBD1|TRBJ1-1|few|TRBV18
CASSRDRNTEAFF
TGTGCCAGCTCACGGGACAGGAACACTGAAGCTTTCTTT
>TRBD1|TRBJ2-2|few|TRBV23-1
CASSQKAEQGAVHTGELFF
TGCGCCAGCAGTCAAAAAGCTGAACAGGGGGCGGTTCACACCGGGGAGCTGTTTTTT
>TRBD2|TRBJ2-5|few|TRBV7-2
CASSLVTGGSETQYF
TGTGCCAGCAGCTTAGTCACGGGAGGGAGCGAGACCCAGTACTTC
>-|TRBJ2-1|-|TRBV6-6
CASSPSRVEQFF
TGTGCCAGCAGTCCCTCCCGGGTTGAGCAGTTCTTC
>TRBD1|TRBJ1-2|few|TRBV6-1
CASREQGRSTSNYGYTF
TGTGCCAGCAGGGAACAGGGGCGATCGACTTCTAACTATGGCTACACCTTC
>TRBD2|TRBJ2-2|-|TRBV15
CATSRVLAGSTGELFF
TGTGCCACCAGCAGAGTACTAGCGGGATCCACCGGGGAGCTGTTTTTT
>TRBD1|TRBJ1-3|few|TRBV10-3
CAIGTGSSGNTIYF
TGTGCCATTGGGACAGGGAGCTCTGGAAACACCATATATTTT
>-|TRBJ2-1|-|TRBV7-2
CASSLLARYNEQFF
TGTGCCAGCAGCTTACTAGCGAGGTACAATGAGCAGTTCTTC
>TRBD1|TRBJ2-1|few|TRBV5-1
CASSLDGFQGEEQFF
TGCGCCAGCAGCCTAGATGGTTTCCAGGGGGAGGAGCAGTTCTTC
>-|TRBJ2-3|-|TRBV6-6
CASSQRGTSTDTQYF
TGTGCCAGCAGCCAGAGGGGGACTAGCACAGATACGCAGTATTTT
>-|TRBJ2-3|once|TRBV5-6
CASSLGRTDTQYF
TGTGCCAGCAGCCTAGGCCGCACAGATACGCAGTATTTT
>-|TRBJ2-1|many|TRBV7-9
CASSPGWDEQFF
TGTGCCAGCAGCCCGGGATGGGATGAGCAGTTCTTC
>-|TRBJ2-5|few|TRBV7-8
CASSERTRGETQYF
TGTGCCAGCAGCGAAAGGACTCGCGGTGAGACCCAGTACTTC
>-|TRBJ2-7|few|TRBV9
CASSVDRNALEQYF
TGTGCCAGCAGCGTAGACAGAAACGCCCTCGAGCAGTACTTC
>-|TRBJ1-5|-|TRBV28
CASSGVLRQPQHF
TGTGCCAGCAGCGGGGTATTACGTCAGCCCCAGCATTTT
>TRBD2|TRBJ2-7|-|TRBV10-3
CAISVPASGNSYEQYF
TGTGCCATCAGTGTCCCGGCTAGCGGGAACTCCTACGAGCAGTACTTC
>TRBD1|TRBJ2-6|-|TRBV11-2
CASSTPGQGYSGANVLTF
TGTGCCAGCAGCACTCCGGGACAGGGATACTCTGGGGCCAACGTCCTGACTTTC
>-|TRBJ2-5|-|TRBV2
CASSGRETQYF
TGTGCCAGCAGTGGTCGGGAGACCCAGTACTTC
>TRBD2|TRBJ2-5|few|TRBV4-2
CASSQQLARGQETQYF
TGTGCCAGCAGCCAACAACTAGCGCGAGGACAAGAGACCCAGTACTTC
>TRBD1|TRBJ2-5|-|TRBV28
CASSSTGVGETQYF
TGTGCCAGCAGTTCAACAGGGGTGGGAGAGACCCAGTACTTC
>-|TRBJ1-1|-|TRBV10-2
CASRRVRGNTEAFF
TGCGCCAGCAGGCGGGTCCGGGGGAACACTGAAGCTTTCTTT
>TRBD1|TRBJ2-7|-|TRBV6-6
CASSFRDRENEQYF
TGTGCCAGCAGCTTCCGGGACAGGGAAAACGAGCAGTACTTC
>-|TRBJ2-7|-|TRBV7-9
CASSFVGETHEQYF
TGTGCCAGCAGCTTTGTGGGAGAGACCCACGAGCAGTACTTC
>-|TRBJ1-2|-|TRBV2
CASSDRAGAGYTF
TGTGCCAGCAGTGACAGGGCTGGGGCCGGCTACACCTTC
>-|TRBJ2-7|few|TRBV7-9
CASIPLLGAGTYEQYF
TGTGCCAGCATCCCACTTTTGGGAGCAGGGACCTACGAGCAGTACTTC
>-|TRBJ2-7|-|TRBV6-6
CASSYSQGSYEQYF
TGTGCCAGCAGTTACAGTCAGGGCTCCTACGAGCAGTACTTC
>TRBD2|TRBJ2-7|-|TRBV11-1
CASSSSSGSSYEQYF
TGTGCCAGCAGCTCGTCTAGCGGCAGCTCCTACGAGCAGTACTTC
>TRBD1|TRBJ2-5|-|TRBV7-8
CASSPWTGNGWQETQYF
TGTGCCAGCAGCCCGTGGACAGGGAATGGCTGGCAAGAGACCCAGTACTTC
>-|TRBJ2-3|few|TRBV5-1
CASSLGTQTDTQYF
TGCGCCAGCAGCTTAGGGACGCAGACAGATACGCAGTATTTT
>-|TRBJ1-2|-|TRBV6-5
CASSRDGGFYGYTF
TGTGCCAGCAGCAGGGACGGGGGATTCTATGGCTACACCTTC